These 7 T cell receptor beta chains were all obtained from the same sample, sequenced in a study of blood T cells in healthy people across ages (dated by TCRdb to between 2015 and 2017). Libraries were constructed by 5' RACE. Sequencing was carried out with an Illumina HiSeq 2500. A second roughly 7 to 11 cycle PCR used a sample-barcoded 5' primer and a J-beta primer mix. The public reads were run again by TCRdb, first through fastp at Q25 and then through MiXCR, and only productive beta chains were kept. A single entry per CDR3 protein holds the most common genes and DNA from its merged rows. Counted in this sample were 1,300,000 or so distinct CDR3 sequences; around 59% of them appeared once. The leading ten clones occupy 6.5% to 8% of the sample. The sequencing sample was made of blood. The receptor source for this set is a man between 18 and 35 years old in good health.

This clonotype showed up just a few times. This chain connects TRBV27 to TRBJ2-1; D gene ambiguous. The CDR3 has 13 residues. Germline-derived CDR1 and CDR2 are MNHEY and SMNVEV (reference sequence). Trimming took off 3 bases at V and 2 bases at J, with 5 bases between the two ends. The CDR3 DNA sequence: TGTGCCAGCAGTTTGGAGACCTACAATGAGCAGTTCTTC. Encoded protein: CASSLETYNEQFF.

The chain recombines TRBV7-2 with TRBJ2-7; 14 bases agree with TRBD2. The CDR3 is 17 amino acids. The germline V gene has CDR1 SGHTA and CDR2 FQGNSA. With 5 bases clipped from V and 0 bases from J, the junction kept 6 bases outside the gene matches. CDR3 in DNA: TGTGCCAGCAGCCCGGGACTAGCGGGAGACACCTCCTACGAGCAGTACTTC. Protein sequence: CASSPGLAGDTSYEQYF.

This clonotype was detected only a few times. This sequence joins TRBV7-2 and TRBJ2-3; D uncertain. Trimming took off 3 bases at V and 6 bases at J, with 7 bases between the two ends. The CDR3 totals 12 residues. Germline CDR1 is SGHTA and CDR2 is FQGNSA. The DNA for the CDR3 is TGTGCCAGCAGCTTGGATAAGGATACGCAGTATTTT. Translation gives CASSLDKDTQYF.

This clonotype was seen a few times. The chain combines TRBV2 with TRBJ2-3; no clear D. V shed 0 bases and J shed 5 bases, with 3 bases lying between them. From germline, CDR1 is SNHLY and CDR2 FYNNEI. This CDR3 is 12 amino acids long. The CDR3 sequence is CASSEAKDTQYF. CDR3 coding DNA: TGTGCCAGCAGTGAAGCCAAAGATACGCAGTATTTT. Full variable domain (remainder filled in from reference TRBV2 and TRBJ2-3): EPEVTQTPSHQVTQMGQEVILRCVPISNHLYFYWYRQILGQKVEFLVSFYNNEISEKSEIFDDQFSVERPDGSNFTLKIRSTKLEDSAMYFCASSEAKDTQYFGPGTRLTVL.

The V and J genes are TRBV5-1 and TRBJ2-3; 9 bases are shared with TRBD2. V was clipped by 7 bases and J by 0 bases; unmatched bases: 6. The CDR3 extends over 15 amino acids. Per the germline V gene, CDR1 is SGHRS and CDR2 is YFSETQ. Here the CDR3 reads CASLAGAFSTDTQYF. CDR3 DNA sequence: TGCGCCAGCTTAGCGGGGGCCTTTAGCACAGATACGCAGTATTTT.

This clonotype was seen more than once but under ten times. The chain combines TRBV7-2 with TRBJ2-7; D possibly corresponds to TRBD1 (5 bases). Germline V gene sequence: CDR1 SGHTA, CDR2 FQGNSA. V lost 6 bases and J lost 5, with 11 bases in between. This CDR3 spans 12 amino acids. The CDR3, as DNA: TGTGCCAGCAGTGAGACAGAAGACGAGCAGTACTTC. This translates into CASSETEDEQYF.

V usage is TRBV3-1 and J usage is TRBJ2-6; no clear D. The germline V and J ends were trimmed by 3 bases and 2 bases, with 8 bases remaining between them. Per the germline V gene, CDR1 is LGHDT and CDR2 is YNNKEL (reference sequence). The CDR3 covers 15 residues. The CDR3 sequence is CASSQRDTGANVLTF. The CDR3 nucleotides read TGTGCCAGCAGCCAGAGAGACACTGGGGCCAACGTCCTGACTTTC.